These 16 T cell receptor beta chains share one sample of origin, sequenced in a study of T-cell memory formation after mild COVID-19. In TCRdb, the 5' RACE reads were re-called with MiXCR into one record per CDR3 protein. The data contain 350,000 to 550,000 distinct CDR3 sequences, about a sixth of them singletons. The sequenced sample was PBMCs or a T cell subset sorted from them (not recorded which). The origin of the receptors is a man in his late teens or twenties who had mild COVID-19 (a few samples of this study predate the infection). Cell type and time point are not known.

The chain uses TRBV27 and TRBJ2-7, with a possible D match to TRBD1 (6 bases). CDR3 length: 14 residues. The germline V gene encodes CDR1 MNHEY and CDR2 SMNVEV (reference sequence). V was clipped by 3 bases and J by 5 bases, with 14 bases between them. CDR3 nucleotide sequence: TGTGCCAGCAGTTTGACCGGCAGGGGCCACGAGCAGTACTTC. This gives the protein CASSLTGRGHEQYF.

This clonotype has just a few counts. The chain recombines TRBV7-2 with TRBJ2-1; D is uncertain. With 6 bases removed from V and 2 bases from J, the gap between germline ends came to 14 bases. Germline V lookup: CDR1 SGHTA, CDR2 FQGNSA. The CDR3 runs 15 residues. The CDR3 DNA sequence: TGTGCCAGCAGGTCTGGCTCGAGAACCTACAATGAGCAGTTCTTC. This translates into CASRSGSRTYNEQFF.

This chain links TRBV5-1 with TRBJ2-1, with D perhaps TRBD2 (7 bases). V was pared by 3 bases and J by 7 bases, with 17 bases between. This CDR3 is built from 15 residues. Germline CDR1 SGHRS, CDR2 YFSETQ. CDR3 in amino acids: CASSWGSGGMNEQFF. CDR3 sequence (DNA): TGCGCCAGCAGCTGGGGGTCGGGGGGCATGAATGAGCAGTTCTTC.

This chain connects TRBV7-2 to TRBJ2-2; 8 bases map to TRBD2. With 6 bases clipped from V and 1 base from J, the junction kept 7 bases outside the gene matches. CDR3 length: 16 residues. CDR1 SGHTA and CDR2 FQGNSA come from the germline V gene. Here the CDR3 DNA reads TGTGCCAGCAGACGGAGCGGGAGTATGAACACCGGGGAGCTGTTTTTT. Residues: CASRRSGSMNTGELFF.

This clonotype was observed at least ten times. At one end the junction does not follow the germline gene, possibly because of a read error. Here the CDR3 DNA reads TGCGCCAGCAGCTTGGAGGGGGTCACTGAAGCTTTCTTT. It specifies CASSLEGVTEAFF. V usage is TRBV5-4 and J usage is TRBJ1-1; TRBD1 might be the D (6 bases). CDR3 size: 13 residues. Germline V lookup: CDR1 SGHNT, CDR2 YYREEE (reference sequence).

The V and J genes are TRBV12-3 or TRBV12-4 and TRBJ2-4; D is ambiguous. This CDR3 spans 13 amino acids. V dropped 6 bases and J dropped 15 bases, with 21 bases sitting between them. CDR3 sequence: CASSGNRAMDLYF. As DNA, the CDR3 is TGTGCCAGCAGCGGAAACCGGGCCATGGACCTGTACTTC.

This clonotype has a handful of counts. The rearrangement links TRBV20-1 to TRBJ1-1; perhaps TRBD1 as D (6 bases). Trimming took 6 bases from V and 4 from J, leaving 18 bases between them. In germline, CDR1 is DFQATT, CDR2 SNEGSKA (reference sequence). This CDR3 is built from 14 residues. This CDR3 reads CSAPRQDRGTEAFF. The CDR3, as DNA: TGCAGTGCGCCGAGACAGGATAGGGGCACTGAAGCTTTCTTT.

The chain employs TRBV12-3 or TRBV12-4 and TRBJ2-5; 10 bases are a match to TRBD1. The CDR3 totals 15 residues. Trimming cost V 6 bases and J 3 bases; bases outside gene matches: 7. In DNA, the CDR3 is TGTGCCAGCAGCAAGATGGGACAGGGGAAAGAGACCCAGTACTTC. Translation: CASSKMGQGKETQYF.

Ten or more counts support this clonotype. The rearrangement links TRBV18 to TRBJ2-3; D is undetermined. From germline, CDR1 is KGHSH and CDR2 LQKENI. V shed 3 bases and J shed 0 bases, with 1 base lying between them. The CDR3 spans 12 residues. In DNA form, the CDR3 reads TGTGCCAGCTCACCGAGCACAGATACGCAGTATTTT. As protein: CASSPSTDTQYF.

This chain joins TRBV14 and TRBJ2-3, with D uncertain. Trimming left V 1 base short and J 5 bases short, with 10 bases between. Germline V gene sequence: CDR1 SGHDN, CDR2 FVKESK. The CDR3 has 14 amino acids. DNA of the CDR3: TGTGCCAGCAGCCAAGCCCTGTGGCGAGATACGCAGTATTTT. Its protein product is CASSQALWRDTQYF.

In its sample, this clonotype was seen many times. The V gene is TRBV3-1, the J gene TRBJ2-2; D call uncertain. CDR1 and CDR2 (germline): LGHDT, YNNKEL (reference sequence). The CDR3 has 13 amino acids. Trimming stripped 4 bases from V and 6 bases from J, with 9 bases between. CDR3 region: CASSPFVPGELFF. The CDR3 DNA reads TGTGCCAGCAGCCCGTTTGTCCCCGGGGAGCTGTTTTTT.

This chain joins TRBV5-1 and TRBJ2-7; D might be TRBD1 (5 bases). CDR1 is SGHRS and CDR2 is YFSETQ in the germline V gene. Trimming took 4 bases from V and 3 from J, leaving 14 bases between them. The CDR3 totals 14 residues. DNA of the CDR3: TGCGCCAGCAGCCCAACAGGCATACTCTACGAGCAGTACTTC. It translates to CASSPTGILYEQYF.

This sequence joins TRBV18 and TRBJ1-5; no clear D. Germline loops: CDR1 KGHSH, CDR2 LQKENI. V lost 3 bases and J lost 1, with 13 bases in between. CDR3 size: 16 residues. CDR3 in amino acids: CASSPGTVYSNQPQHF. The DNA for the CDR3 is TGTGCCAGCTCACCGGGCACTGTTTACAGCAATCAGCCCCAGCATTTT.

At least ten counts were recorded for this clonotype. This chain joins TRBV7-9 and TRBJ2-3, with 12 bases fitting TRBD2. V shed 6 bases, J shed 1 base, and the junction held 2 bases outside the gene matches. CDR1 SEHNR and CDR2 FQNEAQ come from the germline V gene (reference sequence). CDR3 size: 15 residues. The CDR3 reads CASSRTSGGTDTQYF. CDR3 coding DNA: TGTGCCAGCAGTCGGACTAGCGGGGGCACAGATACGCAGTATTTT.

This sequence joins TRBV20-1 and TRBJ1-2; 8 bases map to TRBD1. Germline V gene lookup returns CDR1 DFQATT and CDR2 SNEGSKA (reference sequence). V dropped 4 bases and J dropped 6; count of bases not matched to a gene: 1. This CDR3 comprises 11 residues. CDR3 DNA sequence: TGCAGTGCTAACAGGGGGGATGGCTACACCTTC. Protein product: CSANRGDGYTF.

A few counts support this clonotype. The chain joins TRBV20-1 to TRBJ2-3, with 12 bases aligning to TRBD2. Trimming cost V 4 bases and J 5 bases; bases outside gene matches: 10. This CDR3 contains 16 residues. Germline V gene data show CDR1 as DFQATT and CDR2 as SNEGSKA (reference sequence). The CDR3 DNA reads as TGCAGTGCTAAAGAGTGGACTAGCGGGGAGCAAGATACGCAGTATTTT. It yields the protein CSAKEWTSGEQDTQYF.